What follows are 21 T cell receptor beta chains derived from one specimen sequenced in a study of T-cell reconstitution after alpha-beta-depleted transplantation in children. Unique molecular identifiers featured in how the TCRbeta library was prepared. Each CDR3 protein gets one entry after TCRdb re-called the PCR reads with MiXCR. The table records about 92,000 distinct CDR3 sequences, 12% of them present only once. Sequences were derived from PBMCs from the stem cell graft donor, sampled from the stem cell graft. The receptors stem from a human donor who donated a stem cell graft to a child with inherited bone marrow failure.

Many counts were recorded for this clonotype. This chain connects TRBV5-1 to TRBJ2-3; D possibly corresponds to TRBD2 (6 bases). Germline V gene data show CDR1 as SGHRS and CDR2 as YFSETQ. The CDR3 consists of 13 residues. V gave up 0 bases and J gave up 10 bases, with 12 bases separating them. The CDR3 loop reads CASSLAGEASQYF. CDR3 in DNA: TGCGCCAGCAGCTTGGCGGGGGAGGCGTCGCAGTATTTT.

This clonotype occurred many times. The V call is TRBV11-1, the J call TRBJ2-4, with D perhaps matching TRBD2 (5 bases). This CDR3 has 14 amino acids. Germline CDR1 is SGHAT and CDR2 is FQDESV (reference sequence). The V and J ends lost 5 bases and 6 bases respectively, with 14 bases between them. CDR3 loop: CASSRNGELNIQYF. CDR3 nucleotide sequence: TGTGCCAGCAGCCGGAACGGGGAGTTAAACATTCAGTACTTC.

The chain carries TRBV3-1 and TRBJ2-7, with TRBD2 matching over 11 bases. The V and J ends lost 4 bases and 6 bases, in that order; junction bases with no gene match: 8. This CDR3 has 15 amino acids. The germline CDR1 and CDR2 sequences are LGHDT and YNNKEL (reference sequence). The CDR3 reads CASSLSGGAVGEQYF. The DNA of the CDR3 is TGTGCCAGCAGCCTTAGCGGGGGGGCCGTGGGCGAGCAGTACTTC.

The chain carries TRBV30 and TRBJ2-5, with 7 bases matching TRBD2. Germline CDR1 reads GTSNPN; CDR2 reads SVGIG (reference sequence). Trimming cost V 5 bases and J 5 bases; bases outside gene matches: 11. This CDR3 comprises 14 residues. The CDR3 loop reads CAWGGGGPSETQYF. The CDR3 region has the DNA TGTGCCTGGGGGGGGGGAGGGCCCTCTGAGACCCAGTACTTC.

This clonotype was observed many times. This rearrangement joins TRBV5-1 to TRBJ1-1; D unresolved. The CDR3 extends over 13 amino acids. Germline V lookup: CDR1 SGHRS, CDR2 YFSETQ. Trimming stripped 4 bases from V and 1 base from J, with 8 bases between. CDR3 loop: CASSPRGNTEAFF. CDR3 nucleotide sequence: TGCGCCAGCAGCCCGCGGGGGAACACTGAAGCTTTCTTT. Variable domain in full (rest from reference TRBV5-1 and TRBJ1-1): KAGVTQTPRYLIKTRGQQVTLSCSPISGHRSVSWYQQTPGQGLQFLFEYFSETQRNKGNFPGRFSGRQFSNSRSEMNVSTLELGDSALYLCASSPRGNTEAFFGQGTRLTVV.

This clonotype was seen only a few times. V is TRBV19 and J is TRBJ2-4; D may match TRBD1 or TRBD2 (5 bases each). V was cut by 4 bases and J by 0 bases, with 10 bases left in between. The CDR3 loop spans 15 amino acids. CDR1 is LNHDA and CDR2 is SQIVND in the germline V gene (reference sequence). This chain's CDR3 is CASSTRDLAKNIQYF. DNA for the CDR3: TGTGCCAGTAGTACCCGGGACCTAGCCAAAAACATTCAGTACTTC.

This clonotype was counted at least ten times. This chain joins TRBV15 and TRBJ2-7, with D perhaps being TRBD1 or TRBD2 (5 bases each). Germline-derived CDR1 and CDR2 are LNHNV and YYDKDF (reference sequence). V gave up 3 bases and J gave up 7 bases, with 19 bases separating them. The CDR3 is made up of 15 amino acids. As DNA, the CDR3 is TGTGCCACCAGCAGGGACGGGACCTACCAAGGGGAGCAGTACTTC. Translated: CATSRDGTYQGEQYF.

This clonotype was detected ten times or more. For the CDR3, the DNA is TGTGCCAGCAGCCAAGGATCAATATACACCGGGGAGCTGTTTTTT. Its translation: CASSQGSIYTGELFF. J is TRBJ2-2 and V is TRBV14; D gene uncertain. V lost 1 base and J 3 bases, leaving 9 bases between the germline ends. Germline loops: CDR1 SGHDN, CDR2 FVKESK. This CDR3 has 15 amino acids.

This chain uses TRBV19 with TRBJ2-4; 7 bases agree with TRBD1. The germline V gene encodes CDR1 LNHDA and CDR2 SQIVND (reference sequence). With V trimmed by 7 bases and J by 5 bases, 5 bases remained unmatched. This CDR3 comprises 13 residues. CDR3 loop: CASTSTGQNIQYF. CDR3 nucleotides: TGTGCCAGTACCTCGACAGGGCAAAACATTCAGTACTTC.

Worth noting for this clonotype: A much larger clone lies a single base off, so this may be a read error. The CDR3 carries no conserved terminal phenylalanine or tryptophan, so it likely arises from a read error. The chain links TRBV4-2 to TRBJ2-7; D is possibly TRBD1 (6 bases). The CDR3 length is 15 residues. Trimming stripped 0 bases from V and 0 bases from J, with 9 bases between. Germline CDR1 is LGHNA and CDR2 is YNFKEQ. CDR3 residues: CASSQEADSSYEQYY. CDR3 DNA: TGTGCCAGCAGCCAAGAAGCGGACAGCTCCTACGAGCAGTACTAC.

Ten or more counts support this clonotype. The chain employs TRBV10-3 and TRBJ2-3, with 11 bases identical to TRBD2. Trimming took 4 bases from V and 0 from J; bases not matched to a gene: 3. The CDR3 totals 16 residues. Germline V lookup: CDR1 ENHRY, CDR2 SYGVKD. The CDR3 sequence is CAISAGTSGSTDTQYF. In nucleotides, the CDR3 is TGTGCCATCAGTGCCGGGACTAGCGGCAGCACAGATACGCAGTATTTT.

This clonotype showed up many times. The junction and the germline gene differ at one end; a read error may be behind it. The rearrangement links TRBV20-1 to TRBJ2-5; the D is unclear. Germline values: CDR1 DFQATT, CDR2 SNEGSKA (reference sequence). The CDR3 contains 13 residues. The CDR3 region is CSAQTAAQDTQYF. The DNA for the CDR3 is TGCAGTGCACAGACGGCCGCCCAAGATACCCAGTACTTC.

This clonotype was counted ten times or more. The CDR3 spells CSARGGSGGSYSTDTQYF. CDR3 in DNA: TGCAGTGCTAGAGGAGGCTCGGGGGGGTCCTACAGCACAGATACGCAGTATTTT. The chain carries TRBV20-1 and TRBJ2-3, with 8 bases matching TRBD2. CDR3 length equals 18 residues. V gave up 1 base and J gave up 0 bases; unmatched junction bases: 12. CDR1 and CDR2 (germline): DFQATT, SNEGSKA (reference sequence).

In this sample, this clonotype turned up many times. The CDR3 spells CASGQNRDSPYNTEAFF. In DNA form, the CDR3 reads TGTGCCAGCGGACAAAACCGGGACAGCCCTTATAACACTGAAGCTTTCTTT. This chain joins TRBV6-2 or TRBV6-3 and TRBJ1-1; 7 bases map to TRBD1. From germline, CDR1 is MNHEY and CDR2 SVGEGT. There are 17 residues in the CDR3. The trim removed 8 bases at V and 2 bases at J, leaving 17 bases unmatched.

This clonotype was counted many times. V usage is TRBV5-1 and J usage is TRBJ2-7; 11 positions match TRBD2. The V and J ends lost 1 base and 3 bases, in that order; junction bases with no gene match: 6. Germline V gene lookup returns CDR1 SGHRS and CDR2 YFSETQ. The CDR3 runs to 16 residues. DNA of the CDR3: TGCGCCAGCAGCTTGTCTTCGACTAGCGGGGTCTACGAGCAGTACTTC. Encoded protein: CASSLSSTSGVYEQYF.

This clonotype was seen repeatedly, ten times or more. Written as DNA, the CDR3 is TGCGCCAGCAGCTCGACAGGGGAGGGGAATGAGCAGTTCTTC. The encoded protein is CASSSTGEGNEQFF. The V and J genes are TRBV5-1 and TRBJ2-1, with D maybe TRBD1 (8 bases). Germline V gives CDR1 SGHRS, CDR2 YFSETQ. The CDR3 runs 14 residues. V was clipped by 3 bases and J by 7 bases, with 14 bases between them. Looking up the rest from reference TRBV5-1 and TRBJ2-1 gives the full variable domain: KAGVTQTPRYLIKTRGQQVTLSCSPISGHRSVSWYQQTPGQGLQFLFEYFSETQRNKGNFPGRFSGRQFSNSRSEMNVSTLELGDSALYLCASSSTGEGNEQFFGPGTRLTVL.

This clonotype was picked up many times. The rearrangement links TRBV24-1 to TRBJ2-5; 9 positions agree with TRBD1. CDR3 size: 16 residues. V was clipped by 4 bases and J by 2 bases; unmatched bases: 7. The germline CDR1 and CDR2 sequences are KGHDR and SFDVKD. The CDR3 is CATSDPGTGKQETQYF. Written as DNA, the CDR3 is TGTGCCACCAGTGACCCCGGGACAGGGAAACAAGAGACCCAGTACTTC.

This clonotype was observed many times. The rearrangement links TRBV7-3 to TRBJ2-1, with 13 bases matching TRBD2. This CDR3 is 13 amino acids long. CDR1 and CDR2 (germline): SGHTA, FQGTGA. V was pared by 8 bases and J by 6 bases, with 1 base of the junction left unmatched. CDR3 nucleotide sequence: TGTGCCAGCGGGACTAGCGGGACCAATGAGCAGTTCTTC. It specifies CASGTSGTNEQFF.

This clonotype was counted at least ten times. V is TRBV18 and J is TRBJ2-2, with TRBD1 as a possible D gene (6 bases). V lost 3 bases and J 4 bases, leaving 12 bases between the germline ends. The germline V gene encodes CDR1 KGHSH and CDR2 LQKENI. The CDR3 has 15 residues. DNA for the CDR3: TGTGCCAGCTCACCTACAGGGCTGGCCACCGGGGAGCTGTTTTTT. Amino acid sequence: CASSPTGLATGELFF.

This clonotype showed up many times. The rearrangement uses TRBV12-3 or TRBV12-4 and TRBJ2-5; tentative D call: TRBD2 (6 bases). Trimming cost V 6 bases and J 4 bases, with 9 bases left between them. The CDR3 loop spans 12 amino acids. This CDR3 reads CASREGGETQYF. CDR3 bases: TGTGCCAGCAGGGAGGGAGGAGAGACCCAGTACTTC.

This clonotype was seen many times. The chain joins TRBV28 to TRBJ2-7, with a possible D match to TRBD2 (5 bases). The CDR3 spans 13 residues. Trimming stripped 1 base from V and 3 bases from J, with 7 bases between. Germline V lookup: CDR1 MDHEN, CDR2 SYDVKM. The CDR3 spells CASSLYGNYEQYF. CDR3 DNA: TGTGCCAGCAGTTTATACGGGAACTACGAGCAGTACTTC.